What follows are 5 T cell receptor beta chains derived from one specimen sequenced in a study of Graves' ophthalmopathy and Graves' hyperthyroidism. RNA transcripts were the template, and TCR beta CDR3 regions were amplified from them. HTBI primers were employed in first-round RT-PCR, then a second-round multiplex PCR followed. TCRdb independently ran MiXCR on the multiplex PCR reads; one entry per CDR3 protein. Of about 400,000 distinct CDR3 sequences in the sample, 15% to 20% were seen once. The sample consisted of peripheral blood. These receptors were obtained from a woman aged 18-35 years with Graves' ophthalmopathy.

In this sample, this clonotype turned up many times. Here the CDR3 reads CASSLTSGGANTGELFF. The DNA for the CDR3 is TGTGCCAGCAGCTTAACTAGCGGGGGGGCGAACACCGGGGAGCTGTTTTTT. The rearrangement joins TRBV7-6 to TRBJ2-2, with 13 bases fitting TRBD2. The length of the CDR3 is 17 residues. Germline CDR1 SGHVS, CDR2 FNYEAQ. V was pared by 2 bases and J by 0 bases, with 0 bases of the junction left unmatched.

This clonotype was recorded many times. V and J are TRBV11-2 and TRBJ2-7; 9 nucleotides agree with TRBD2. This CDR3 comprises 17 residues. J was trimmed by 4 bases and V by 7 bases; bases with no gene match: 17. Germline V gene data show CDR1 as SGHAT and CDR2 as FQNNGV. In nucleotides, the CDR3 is TGTGCCAGCACTACCCCAGGTCGCCTAGCGGGGAGGTACGAGCAGTACTTC. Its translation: CASTTPGRLAGRYEQYF. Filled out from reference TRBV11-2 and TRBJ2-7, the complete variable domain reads EAGVAQSPRYKIIEKRQSVAFWCNPISGHATLYWYQQILGQGPKLLIQFQNNGVVDDSQLPKDRFSAERLKGVDSTLKIQPAKLEDSAVYLCASTTPGRLAGRYEQYFGPGTRLTVT.

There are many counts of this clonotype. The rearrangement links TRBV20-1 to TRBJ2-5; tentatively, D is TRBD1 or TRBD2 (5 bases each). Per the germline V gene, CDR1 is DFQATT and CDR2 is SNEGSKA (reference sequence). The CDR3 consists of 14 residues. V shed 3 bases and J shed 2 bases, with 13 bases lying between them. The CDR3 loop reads CSARAGTGQETQYF. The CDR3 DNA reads TGCAGTGCTAGGGCCGGGACGGGACAAGAGACCCAGTACTTC.

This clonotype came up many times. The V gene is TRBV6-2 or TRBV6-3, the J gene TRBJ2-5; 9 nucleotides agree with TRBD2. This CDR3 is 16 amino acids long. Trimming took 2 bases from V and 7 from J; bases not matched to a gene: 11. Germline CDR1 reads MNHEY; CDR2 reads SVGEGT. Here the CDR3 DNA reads TGTGCCAGCAGTTACGGGCTAGCGGGACTCTACTCGACCCAGTACTTC. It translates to CASSYGLAGLYSTQYF.

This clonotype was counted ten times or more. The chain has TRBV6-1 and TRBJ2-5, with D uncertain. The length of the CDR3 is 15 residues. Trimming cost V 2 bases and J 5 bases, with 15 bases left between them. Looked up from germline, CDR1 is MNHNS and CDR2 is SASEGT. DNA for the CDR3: TGTGCCAGCAGTGAACAAAAATCTAGTACGGAGACCCAGTACTTC. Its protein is CASSEQKSSTETQYF.